The 10 T cell receptor beta chains below were found in one sample sequenced in a study of technical replicates of blood from a few donors. Profiled with immunoSEQ multiplex PCR; TCRdb holds only in-frame clones, not every one. This sample carries nearly 70,000 clones, roughly 92% of them seen once, and the ten largest clones take roughly 5%. What was sequenced was PBMCs. All receptors derive from a human donor in good health. Some clones in this sample may be carry-over from other donors' samples.

The chain links TRBV19 to TRBJ1-1, with 7 bases that match TRBD1. The V and J ends lost 2 bases and 4 bases, in that order; junction bases with no gene match: 1. The germline V gene has CDR1 LNHDA and CDR2 SQIVND (reference sequence). This CDR3 is built from 13 residues. For the CDR3, the DNA is TGTGCCAGTAGTATAAACAGGGGCACTGAAGCTTTCTTT. Protein product: CASSINRGTEAFF.

This clone was counted once. The chain recombines TRBV15 with TRBJ2-7; 8 bases align to TRBD1. V was pared by 2 bases and J by 1 base, with 4 bases of the junction left unmatched. CDR1 is LNHNV and CDR2 is YYDKDF in the germline V gene (reference sequence). CDR3 size: 15 residues. CDR3 nucleotides: TGTGCCACCAGCAGACAGGGGGCGAATTCCTACGAGCAGTACTTC. It translates to CATSRQGANSYEQYF.

The chain joins TRBV4-3 to TRBJ1-3; no definite D call. The V end lost 0 bases, the J end lost 0 bases, and 6 bases lay between the germline ends. Germline V CDR1 and CDR2: LGHNA, YSLEER. The CDR3 has 15 amino acids. The CDR3 sequence is CASSQDGLSGNTIYF. The DNA for the CDR3 is TGCGCCAGCAGCCAAGATGGGCTCTCTGGAAACACCATATATTTT.

The V and J genes are TRBV5-4 and TRBJ2-2; 10 bases align to TRBD1. V lost 6 bases to trimming and J lost 6 bases; unmatched junction nucleotides: 11. The CDR3 loop spans 16 amino acids. Germline CDR1 reads SGHNT; CDR2 reads YYREEE (reference sequence). The CDR3 DNA sequence: TGTGCCAGCACTCCTGCGGACAGGGGGAGGGCCGGGGAGCTGTTTTTT. This encodes CASTPADRGRAGELFF.

J is TRBJ2-1 and V is TRBV6-1; maybe TRBD2 (5 bases). Germline CDR1 MNHNS, CDR2 SASEGT. The V end lost 5 bases, the J end lost 0 bases, and 11 bases lay between the germline ends. This CDR3 is built from 15 residues. The CDR3 spells CASSPLGSSYNEQFF. The CDR3 DNA reads as TGTGCCAGCAGTCCTCTAGGGAGCTCCTACAATGAGCAGTTCTTC.

This clone was recorded only once. The V gene is TRBV19, the J gene TRBJ1-5, with 7 bases fitting TRBD1. The ends lost 8 bases at V and 5 bases at J; junction bases unmatched: 9. Per germline, CDR1 LNHDA and CDR2 SQIVND (reference sequence). This CDR3 comprises 14 residues. The CDR3 spells CASHRGRGHQPQHF. The CDR3 nucleotides read TGTGCCAGTCACAGGGGAAGGGGACATCAGCCCCAGCATTTT.

The J gene is TRBJ2-3, the V gene TRBV7-2; TRBD2 aligns across 13 bases. CDR3 size: 16 residues. Germline V lookup: CDR1 SGHTA, CDR2 FQGNSA. J gave up 6 bases and V 5 bases, and 8 bases lay outside the gene matches. CDR3 in DNA: TGTGCCAGCAGCGACACTAGCGGGAGGGCCTGGGATACGCAGTATTTT. It codes for CASSDTSGRAWDTQYF.

This chain links TRBV21-1 with TRBJ1-5; the DNA was not used to check the table's D call, TRBD1. TRBV21-1 is annotated as a pseudogene. CDR3 size: 16 residues. The CDR3 DNA follows: TGTGCCAGCAGCAAAGCGCTTTCGAGACATAGTCAGCCCCAGCATTTT. Its protein is CASSKALSRHSQPQHF.

This clone was picked up one time. The chain carries TRBV6-1 and TRBJ2-5; D is perhaps TRBD2 (7 bases). There are 14 residues in the CDR3. The V and J ends lost 8 bases and 3 bases respectively, with 16 bases between them. From germline, CDR1 is MNHNS and CDR2 SASEGT. The DNA of the CDR3 is TGTGCCAGCGGGCAGGCGGGGGCAGAAGAGACCCAGTACTTC. Its protein is CASGQAGAEETQYF.

This chain connects TRBV5-1 to TRBJ2-7; TRBD1 matches 9 bases. CDR1 and CDR2 from the germline V gene are SGHRS and YFSETQ. With V trimmed by 4 bases and J by 0 bases, 8 bases remained unmatched. The CDR3 extends over 16 amino acids. In DNA, the CDR3 is TGCGCCAGCAGCCTACAGGGGACAGGGACCTCCTACGAGCAGTACTTC. Its protein product is CASSLQGTGTSYEQYF.